Below are 28 T cell receptor beta chains sequenced from a single sample in a study of T cell responses to AZD1222 COVID-19 vaccine. Libraries were prepared by immunoSEQ multiplex PCR; TCRdb keeps only in-frame clonotypes and omits some of them. The sample lists some 180,000 clones; 85% to 95% were seen once. The sequencing here drew on peripheral blood, taken on day 0 of AZD1222 vaccination. These receptors were collected from an adult in good health.

The chain uses TRBV6-6 and TRBJ2-1; TRBD2 aligns across 8 bases. The CDR3 length is 15 residues. Unmatched junction bases numbered 10, after V lost 5 bases and J lost 7 bases. Germline CDR1 MNHNY, CDR2 SVGAGI (reference sequence). Written as DNA, the CDR3 is TGTGCCAGCAGTCCCGGGATAGCGGGGATAAATGAGCAGTTCTTC. It yields the protein CASSPGIAGINEQFF.

This chain links TRBV4-1 with TRBJ1-1; D unresolved. Germline lookup yields CDR1 MGHRA and CDR2 YSYEKL. The CDR3 length is 13 residues. Trimming took off 0 bases at V and 1 base at J, with 3 bases between the two ends. The CDR3, as DNA: TGCGCCAGCAGCCAAGACTGGAACACTGAAGCTTTCTTT. It is translated as CASSQDWNTEAFF.

The rearrangement uses TRBV4-1 and TRBJ1-5; D is unclear. The germline gives CDR1 MGHRA, CDR2 YSYEKL. The CDR3 has 14 amino acids. Trimming pared 1 base from V and 2 bases from J, leaving 6 bases between. CDR3 residues: CASSQGWGNQPQHF. The CDR3 DNA is TGCGCCAGCAGCCAAGGGTGGGGCAATCAGCCCCAGCATTTT.

This clone appeared once. The V and J genes are TRBV19 and TRBJ2-5, with D maybe TRBD2 (5 bases). The CDR3 extends over 13 amino acids. V was clipped by 3 bases and J by 4 bases, with 9 bases between them. Germline V lookup: CDR1 LNHDA, CDR2 SQIVND (reference sequence). The CDR3 nucleotides read TGTGCCAGTAGTATTGGTGCGGGAGAGACCCAGTACTTC. Protein: CASSIGAGETQYF. Variable domain in full (rest from reference TRBV19 and TRBJ2-5): DGGITQSPKYLFRKEGQNVTLSCEQNLNHDAMYWYRQDPGQGLRLIYYSQIVNDFQKGDIAEGYSVSREKKESFPLTVTSAQKNPTAFYLCASSIGAGETQYFGPGTRLLVL.

The chain employs TRBV5-6 and TRBJ2-1; possible D gene TRBD1, 5 bases. The V end was cut by 4 bases, the J end by 1 base, with 15 bases between. Germline values: CDR1 SGHDT, CDR2 YYEEEE. The CDR3 is made up of 16 amino acids. Here the CDR3 DNA reads TGTGCCAGCAGCCAAGGTGTAGGGGCGTCCTACAATGAGCAGTTCTTC. Protein sequence: CASSQGVGASYNEQFF.

This chain uses TRBV27 with TRBJ2-1, with TRBD2 identical over 8 bases. This CDR3 is 15 amino acids long. CDR1 is MNHEY, CDR2 SMNVEV, per germline (reference sequence). Trimming removed 2 bases from V and 10 bases from J; junction bases left unmatched: 10. CDR3 DNA sequence: TGTGCCAGCAGTTTAGTAGCGGGGCATCGACGGGAGCAGTTCTTC. This codes for CASSLVAGHRREQFF.

In the case of this clone: Germline is not matched at one junction end, which may reflect a read error. The same CDR3 can be traced to other DNA sequences in this sample. The chain carries TRBV19 and TRBJ1-1; no clear D gene. Looked up from germline, CDR1 is LNHDA and CDR2 is SQIVND (reference sequence). CDR3 length: 13 amino acids. The CDR3 region has the DNA TGTGCCAGTAGTGTAGACCGGGCAACTGAAGCTTTCTTT. The encoded protein is CASSVDRATEAFF. Using reference TRBV19 and TRBJ1-1 for the parts outside the CDR3, the full variable domain is DGGITQSPKYLFRKEGQNVTLSCEQNLNHDAMYWYRQDPGQGLRLIYYSQIVNDFQKGDIAEGYSVSREKKESFPLTVTSAQKNPTAFYLCASSVDRATEAFFGQGTRLTVV.

CDR3 bases: TGTGCCAGCAGTTCCCAGGACAGGGGACAACGTGGCTACACCTTC. Residues: CASSSQDRGQRGYTF. The V gene is TRBV27, the J gene TRBJ1-2, with TRBD1 matching 9 bases. There are 15 residues in the CDR3. From germline, CDR1 is MNHEY and CDR2 SMNVEV (reference sequence). V shed 4 bases, J shed 7 bases, and the junction held 10 bases outside the gene matches.

The rearrangement links TRBV6-1 to TRBJ2-1; TRBD1 aligns across 8 bases. This CDR3 has 15 amino acids. Germline CDR1 MNHNS, CDR2 SASEGT. V lost 1 base, J lost 12 bases, and 11 bases stayed unmatched. CDR3: CASSEEGRGQGSQFF. The CDR3 coding sequence is TGTGCCAGCAGTGAAGAGGGCAGGGGGCAAGGTTCGCAGTTCTTC.

V usage is TRBV5-4 and J usage is TRBJ1-2; D is perhaps TRBD1 (5 bases). Germline CDR1 and CDR2: SGHNT and YYREEE (reference sequence). V was cut by 2 bases and J by 3 bases, with 11 bases left in between. CDR3 size: 14 residues. CDR3 loop: CASSFLGEDYGYTF. The CDR3 DNA is TGTGCCAGCAGCTTCCTAGGGGAAGACTATGGCTACACCTTC.

The chain combines TRBV3-1 (or the pseudogene TRBV3-2) with TRBJ2-2; D may be TRBD2 (5 bases). Trimming cost V 0 bases and J 7 bases, with 18 bases left between them. The CDR3 extends over 17 amino acids. Germline assignment: CDR1 LGHDT and CDR2 YNNKEL (reference sequence). DNA of the CDR3: TGTGCCAGCAGCCAAGAATTTGACGGATGGGAGAGCGGGGAGCTGTTTTTT. It codes for CASSQEFDGWESGELFF.

This clone was recorded once. The J gene is TRBJ1-1, the V gene TRBV5-8; 9 bases fit TRBD1. Germline CDR1 is SGHTS and CDR2 is YDEGEE. The CDR3 is 14 residues long. V gave up 2 bases and J gave up 4 bases; unmatched junction bases: 3. The CDR3 nucleotides read TGTGCCAGCAGCTTTGGGACAGGGACCACTGAAGCTTTCTTT. Protein sequence: CASSFGTGTTEAFF.

This rearrangement joins TRBV5-4 to TRBJ1-5; no definite D call. The CDR3 length is 14 residues. Per germline, CDR1 SGHNT and CDR2 YYREEE (reference sequence). Trimming left V 0 bases short and J 3 bases short, with 7 bases between. CDR3 sequence: CASSLDKSNQPQHF. DNA for the CDR3: TGTGCCAGCAGCTTGGATAAGTCCAATCAGCCCCAGCATTTT.

CDR3 sequence reads: CASSLAWTGTTNEKLFF. The CDR3 nucleotides are TGTGCCAGCAGCTTGGCTTGGACAGGGACAACTAATGAAAAACTGTTTTTT. The gene calls are TRBV5-8 and TRBJ1-4; 8 bases agree with TRBD1. V lost 0 bases, J lost 0 bases, and 4 bases stayed unmatched. This CDR3 spans 17 amino acids. Per germline, CDR1 SGHTS and CDR2 YDEGEE.

The CDR3 protein is CAIGTAGVMNTEAFF. CDR3 nucleotides: TGTGCCATCGGAACGGCAGGGGTTATGAACACTGAAGCTTTCTTT. This chain joins TRBV10-3 and TRBJ1-1; TRBD1 might be the D (6 bases). The CDR3 length is 15 residues. The germline V gene encodes CDR1 ENHRY and CDR2 SYGVKD. V lost 8 bases and J 0 bases, leaving 16 bases between the germline ends.

This clone showed up just a few times. The chain joins TRBV7-9 to TRBJ2-7, with no clear D. The CDR3 is made up of 13 amino acids. V lost 0 bases to trimming and J lost 3 bases, with 6 bases between them. Germline assignment: CDR1 SEHNR and CDR2 FQNEAQ (reference sequence). The CDR3 loop reads CASSLATGYEQYF. The CDR3 bases are TGTGCCAGCAGCTTAGCGACCGGCTACGAGCAGTACTTC. The full variable domain, rest sourced from reference TRBV7-9 and TRBJ2-7, is DTGVSQNPRHKITKRGQNVTFRCDPISEHNRLYWYRQTLGQGPEFLTYFQNEAQLEKSRLLSDRFSAERPKGSFSTLEIQRTEQGDSAMYLCASSLATGYEQYFGPGTRLTVT.

This chain joins TRBV7-9 and TRBJ1-5; a possible D gene is TRBD1 (5 bases). CDR1 is SEHNR and CDR2 is FQNEAQ in the germline V gene (reference sequence). The CDR3 is made up of 14 amino acids. V was shortened by 5 bases and J by 12 bases, with 20 bases between the two germline ends. The CDR3: CASSLGGVDHRQHF. The CDR3, as DNA: TGTGCCAGCAGCCTGGGAGGGGTCGACCATCGCCAGCATTTT. The entire variable domain, with the rest obtained from reference TRBV7-9 and TRBJ1-5, is as follows: DTGVSQNPRHKITKRGQNVTFRCDPISEHNRLYWYRQTLGQGPEFLTYFQNEAQLEKSRLLSDRFSAERPKGSFSTLEIQRTEQGDSAMYLCASSLGGVDHRQHFGDGTRLSIL.

The chain joins TRBV18 to TRBJ1-1; D not resolved. The CDR3 sequence is 13 residues long. Trimming pared 2 bases from V and 3 bases from J, leaving 7 bases between. Germline V gives CDR1 KGHSH, CDR2 LQKENI. Here the CDR3 DNA reads TGTGCCAGCTCACCAGTTCCAGACACTGAAGCTTTCTTT. Translated: CASSPVPDTEAFF.

The rearrangement links TRBV6-5 to TRBJ1-1; D is possibly TRBD1 (6 bases). CDR1 MNHEY and CDR2 SVGAGI come from the germline V gene. The CDR3 spans 14 residues. V was trimmed by 6 bases and J by 0 bases, leaving 11 bases between them. The CDR3 DNA is TGTGCCAGCAGGGTGGGGGGCCTGAACACTGAAGCTTTCTTT. As protein: CASRVGGLNTEAFF.

V gene TRBV6-6 combines with J gene TRBJ1-5; a weak D match, TRBD1 (6 bases). The CDR3 consists of 16 residues. The germline V gene encodes CDR1 MNHNY and CDR2 SVGAGI (reference sequence). The V end lost 6 bases, the J end lost 1 base, and 16 bases lay between the germline ends. The CDR3 DNA is TGTGCCAGCAGCCCCCCAGGGGTTTTAAGCAATCAGCCCCAGCATTTT. It specifies CASSPPGVLSNQPQHF.

This sequence joins TRBV5-1 and TRBJ2-2; D is undetermined. The CDR3 totals 14 residues. The germline V gene encodes CDR1 SGHRS and CDR2 YFSETQ. Trimming took off 3 bases at V and 6 bases at J, with 12 bases between the two ends. As DNA, the CDR3 is TGCGCCAGCAGCTCTATGAACGGGCCCGGGGAGCTGTTTTTT. Protein: CASSSMNGPGELFF.

The chain links TRBV6-2 or TRBV6-3 to TRBJ1-5; no clear D gene. This CDR3 contains 12 residues. Trimming pared 2 bases from V and 6 bases from J, leaving 5 bases between. Germline V gene lookup returns CDR1 MNHEY and CDR2 SVGEGT. CDR3 bases: TGTGCCAGCAGTTACAGAGTTCAGCCCCAGCATTTT. The encoded protein is CASSYRVQPQHF.

The V and J genes are TRBV30 and TRBJ1-3, with D uncertain. Germline CDR1 and CDR2: GTSNPN and SVGIG (reference sequence). V lost 4 bases, J lost 3 bases, and 7 bases lay in between. The CDR3 has 12 residues. The CDR3 DNA reads as TGTGCCTGGAAAGCTGTTGGAAACACCATATATTTT. Encoded protein: CAWKAVGNTIYF.

J is TRBJ2-3 and V is TRBV2, with 12 bases fitting TRBD1. The CDR3 runs 15 residues. V trimming: 5 bases; J trimming: 5 bases; junction bases outside the gene matches: 5. Germline CDR1 SNHLY, CDR2 FYNNEI. Here the CDR3 reads CASSNRDRGQDTQYF. Written as DNA, the CDR3 is TGTGCCAGCAGTAACCGGGACAGGGGGCAAGATACGCAGTATTTT.

V is TRBV15 and J is TRBJ2-2, with D perhaps matching TRBD2 (6 bases). V lost 3 bases to trimming and J lost 0 bases, with 23 bases between them. The CDR3 totals 20 residues. Germline V gene sequence: CDR1 LNHNV, CDR2 YYDKDF (reference sequence). This CDR3 is CATSSSPAGRELTNTGELFF. The DNA for the CDR3 is TGTGCCACCAGCAGTTCGCCCGCGGGGCGGGAACTTACGAACACCGGGGAGCTGTTTTTT.

The DNA for the CDR3 is TGTGCCTGGAGTGTAGTCAGGGCGAACACTGAAGCTTTCTTT. As protein: CAWSVVRANTEAFF. The chain is built from TRBV30 and TRBJ1-1, with a tentative D call TRBD1 (5 bases). CDR1 is GTSNPN, CDR2 SVGIG, per germline (reference sequence). The CDR3 is made up of 14 amino acids. Trimming left V 0 bases short and J 1 base short, with 9 bases between. The whole variable domain, filled in from reference TRBV30 and TRBJ1-1, reads SQTIHQWPATLVQPVGSPLSLECTVEGTSNPNLYWYRQAAGRGLQLLFYSVGIGQISSEVPQNLSASRPQDRQFILSSKKLLLSDSGFYLCAWSVVRANTEAFFGQGTRLTVV.

V gene TRBV3-1 (or the pseudogene TRBV3-2) combines with J gene TRBJ2-5, with D possibly being TRBD2 (5 bases). The germline CDR1 and CDR2 sequences are LGHDT and YNNKEL (reference sequence). This CDR3 has 14 residues. V was pared by 0 bases and J by 5 bases, with 10 bases between. CDR3 protein: CASSQEGVAETQYF. The CDR3, as DNA: TGTGCCAGCAGCCAAGAGGGAGTTGCGGAGACCCAGTACTTC.

The V and J genes are TRBV5-1 and TRBJ1-2, with unresolved D. Deletions cut 2 bases from V and 6 bases from J, with 11 bases between. The V gene's germline CDR1 is SGHRS and CDR2 YFSETQ. This CDR3 has 13 residues. As DNA, the CDR3 is TGCGCCAGCAGCTTAGGTCGAGACAATGGCTACACCTTC. This gives the protein CASSLGRDNGYTF.